This T cell receptor beta chain stems from a study of blood T cell repertoires in COVID-19. Overall study context: Material from acute and convalescent COVID-19 was sourced from the United States, Italy and Spain.

Original data processing: Estimation of nucleated cell counts was performed using reference gene primer amplification. TCRdb keeps only in-frame clones here, not all; method: immunoSEQ multiplex PCR. The DNA gave D and trimming, while V, J and clone size come from that table. The sample has some 170,000 clones; almost 80% are singletons. Trimming took 3 bases from V and 7 from J; bases not matched to a gene: 4. Germline V gives CDR1 SGHNT, CDR2 YYREEE (reference sequence). The CDR3 runs 14 residues. Sequencing was done on a sample of peripheral blood. The genes are TRBV5-4 and TRBJ1-6; 7 nucleotides match TRBD1. The receptor was derived from a woman between 65 and 79 years old with acute or convalescent COVID-19. CDR3 residues: CASSSGTVNSPLHF. CDR3 DNA: TGTGCCAGCAGCTCCGGGACAGTAAATTCACCCCTCCACTTT.